The 9 T cell receptor beta chains below were found in one sample sequenced in a study of blood T cell repertoires in COVID-19. The repertoire was sequenced with immunoSEQ multiplex PCR; TCRdb's copy has only in-frame clones and lacks some. The data hold about 310,000 clones, with roughly 84% observed a single time. Sequencing used peripheral blood. These receptor sequences come from a man aged 50-59 years with active or convalescent COVID-19.

V and J are TRBV15 and TRBJ1-2; the match to TRBD1 covers 9 bases. The V and J ends lost 3 bases and 8 bases, in that order; junction bases with no gene match: 13. From germline, CDR1 is LNHNV and CDR2 YYDKDF (reference sequence). This CDR3 has 16 residues. CDR3 loop: CATSRWSGQGTLGYTF. The CDR3 region has the DNA TGTGCCACCAGCAGGTGGTCTGGACAGGGGACTCTAGGCTACACCTTC.

V is TRBV5-4 and J is TRBJ2-7; 9 bases line up with TRBD1. Germline trimming cut 4 bases from V and 1 base from J; bases unmatched to any gene: 6. Germline assignment: CDR1 SGHNT and CDR2 YYREEE (reference sequence). The CDR3 is 15 amino acids. The CDR3 is CASSGGTGTSYEQYF. In DNA, the CDR3 is TGTGCCAGCAGCGGCGGGACAGGGACATCCTACGAGCAGTACTTC.

The chain links TRBV28 to TRBJ1-2, with 7 bases fitting TRBD1. Germline V gives CDR1 MDHEN, CDR2 SYDVKM. This CDR3 is built from 14 residues. V dropped 9 bases and J dropped 4; count of bases not matched to a gene: 11. The CDR3 sequence is CASGPGQRFYGYTF. The DNA of the CDR3 is TGTGCCAGTGGGCCGGGACAGCGATTCTATGGCTACACCTTC.

This rearrangement joins TRBV18 to TRBJ1-4, with D possibly TRBD1 on 5 matching bases. Trimming shortened V by 5 bases and J by 8 bases, and 12 bases separated the two germline ends. Germline V gene data show CDR1 as KGHSH and CDR2 as LQKENI. The CDR3 length is 13 residues. Here the CDR3 reads CASSADIGEKLFF. In DNA, the CDR3 is TGTGCCAGCTCAGCGGACATAGGGGAAAAACTGTTTTTT.

This clone has a single count. V gene TRBV5-6 combines with J gene TRBJ2-4, with 7 nucleotides matching TRBD1. J lost 8 bases, V lost 0 bases, and 8 bases had no gene match. The V gene's germline CDR1 is SGHDT and CDR2 YYEEEE. This CDR3 comprises 15 residues. The CDR3 DNA follows: TGTGCCAGCAGCTTGGGACAGGGCGGATTGGACATTCAGTACTTC. Translating it yields CASSLGQGGLDIQYF. The whole variable domain, filled in from reference TRBV5-6 and TRBJ2-4, reads DAGVTQSPTHLIKTRGQQVTLRCSPKSGHDTVSWYQQALGQGPQFIFQYYEEEERQRGNFPDRFSGHQFPNYSSELNVNALLLGDSALYLCASSLGQGGLDIQYFGAGTRLSVL.

This sequence joins TRBV28 and TRBJ2-7; 7 nucleotides line up with TRBD1. V lost 6 bases, J lost 3 bases, and 8 bases stayed unmatched. The V gene's germline CDR1 is MDHEN and CDR2 SYDVKM. This CDR3 contains 14 residues. CDR3: CASSSTGTDYEQYF. CDR3 nucleotides: TGTGCCAGCAGCAGCACCGGGACAGACTACGAGCAGTACTTC.

The gene calls are TRBV19 and TRBJ1-2; TRBD1 matches 7 bases. With 3 bases clipped from V and 13 bases from J, the junction kept 11 bases outside the gene matches. Germline CDR1 and CDR2: LNHDA and SQIVND (reference sequence). This CDR3 is built from 13 residues. The CDR3 loop reads CASSINPQGDCTF. The CDR3 coding sequence is TGTGCCAGTAGTATTAATCCCCAGGGGGACTGCACCTTC.

The V and J genes are TRBV24-1 and TRBJ2-3; TRBD1 is a possible D gene (6 bases). V was shortened by 4 bases and J by 0 bases, with 13 bases between the two germline ends. In germline, CDR1 is KGHDR, CDR2 SFDVKD. The CDR3 spans 16 residues. The CDR3 DNA is TGTGCCACCAGTGACACCCGACAGGCAAGCACAGATACGCAGTATTTT. This codes for CATSDTRQASTDTQYF.

The genes are TRBV3-1 (or the pseudogene TRBV3-2) and TRBJ2-1; 12 bases agree with TRBD2. Germline assignment: CDR1 LGHDT and CDR2 YNNKEL (reference sequence). This CDR3 is 14 amino acids long. Trimming took 1 base from V and 15 from J; bases not matched to a gene: 7. The CDR3 coding sequence is TGTGCCAGCAGCCAAGGGCTAGCGGGGGGGCCGGGGTTCTTC. Amino acid sequence: CASSQGLAGGPGFF.